The source of this T cell receptor beta chain is a study of cytomegalovirus exposure and HLA in healthy donors (dated by TCRdb to 2017 to 2019). A note on the overall study: According to an earlier analysis of a few hundred of the donors, about 190 million T cells yielded roughly 110 million unique TCR beta sequences and less than 300 Gb of sequence data. Approximately 310 gigabases of sequencing data and approximately 80 million unique TCR sequences were included in an early release covering several hundred HLA-typed donors. Among the roughly 400 genotyped donors, about 85% belonged to the genetic ancestry cluster associated with self-reported Caucasian donors. The study aimed to test whether cataloging public T cell receptors could reveal signatures of past pathogen exposure. The T cell repertoires of 666 subjects were profiled by immunosequencing and related to cytomegalovirus serostatus. Besides the first cohort of more than 650 subjects, a separate validation cohort made up of roughly 130 different subjects was used. To predict cytomegalovirus infection status, the study brought together high-throughput TCR immunosequencing, statistical association of individual TCRs with disease status, and machine learning. A later analysis re-examined previously published TCR beta repertoires from about 700 donors and added high-resolution HLA genotyping to investigate patterns of TCR occurrence. In the later analysis, no new phenotypic data were used to find candidate immune exposures; instead, reliance was placed on TCR beta sequences and their occurrence across donors. In an earlier analysis of 500 to 650 of the donors, high-throughput TCR beta sequencing was used to judge whether each TCR beta V gene segment behaved as functional or pseudogenic. Donor age, sex, ethnicity and CMV serostatus were compiled together with the repertoire data. Genome-wide SNP genotypes for about 60% of the roughly 700 donors were used in a later genetic analysis, which treated that subset as a discovery cohort. Every repertoire in the discovery cohort had been generated on one and the same sequencing platform. HLA typing covered class I and class II loci at four-digit resolution. Typing coverage varied by locus: roughly 620-630 donors for A, B, C, DRB1 and DQB1; roughly 510 for DQA1; more than 600 for DPA1; 450 to 480 for DPB1. Because of strong linkage in the cohort, four to six DR-DQ haplotypes were treated as single units for association and clustering. Across 300 to 500 genotyped donors of the cohort, an average of approximately 200,000 unique TCR beta nucleotide sequences per donor were sequenced, and around 20% of those sequences were non-productive.

V is cut back by 2 bases and J by 2 bases, with 4 bases in the junction unmatched. The germline V gene encodes CDR1 SGHDT and CDR2 YYEEEE. The CDR3, cysteine through phenylalanine, is 15 amino acids long. Only the CDR3 part of the read is kept: 45 bases, read in frame from the first base. The paper as a whole reports these results and caveats: Linkage disequilibrium might explain the correlated functional status among segregating V segments, but an unknown experimental factor could not be ruled out. It was suggested by the authors that the approach could potentially be generalized to other disease states and immunological phenotypes. In vitro tests confirmed that three of the cytomegalovirus-associated TCR beta chains recognize cytomegalovirus antigens. A later analysis found that HLA-associated TCR beta chains were more clonally expanded and had lower generation probabilities than equally common non-associated chains. An association between a missense DCLRE1C variant and V-gene and J-gene trimming of TCR beta chains was found in a later genetic analysis and replicated in an independent cohort. CMV serostatus was the only immune exposure information available for the cohort. A further reported finding was that TCR beta sequences accurately predicted the HLA-A and HLA-B alleles for most subjects in the first cohort. According to a later analysis, parvovirus B19, influenza, CMV and Epstein-Barr virus appeared linked to several top co-occurrence clusters. Most TCR sequences were seen in very few donors, while some public TCRs were found in many individuals. In a later analysis, 15,000 to 20,000 TCR beta sequences were associated with specific HLA alleles at a false discovery rate of 0.05. A total of 150 to 200 TCR beta chains were listed by the study as associated with cytomegalovirus. This cohort had only TCR beta chains sequenced, and the lack of alpha or paired-chain data limited which features could be detected. When HLA alleles, especially DR and DQ, strongly co-occurred, TCR associations were difficult to assign to individual alleles. Because counts were too low, roughly 18 rarely observed V segments, including chromosome 9 orphons, were left out of the earlier analysis of 587 of the donors. Some IMGT-functional V segments, including TRBV6-2 and TRBV6-3, could not be told apart with the 87-base-pair reads, so those segments were excluded. Because HLA typing was unavailable for some donors at each locus, only the typed subset was used in association tests. According to a later genetic analysis, donors in an Asian-associated ancestry cluster had fewer N-insertions in productive TCRs than the approximately 710-donor mean. A cluster of highly shared sequence variants was judged likely to represent a technical artifact of the sequencing pipeline. In a later analysis, the rate of TCR association differed among HLA loci, with DRB1 alleles having the most associated TCRs and HLA-C alleles having the fewest. The classifier was reported to diagnose cytomegalovirus status with high specificity and sensitivity in both the original cohort and the validation cohort. Broadly in line with IMGT annotations, most TCR beta V segments showed up in productive rearrangements about 90% or about 30% of the time in an earlier analysis of several hundred of the donors. In a later analysis, most CMV-associated TCR beta chains were found to appear HLA-restricted, with HLA associations seemingly driven largely by CMV exposure. Sequencing depth was assumed to be roughly uniform across donors in the presence/absence analyses, though that assumption may not hold.

This clone was recorded once. What this receptor recognizes is not known. No much larger clone exists at a distance of one base, and base qualities are not known. In total, roughly 710 healthy bone marrow donors made up the cohort. All cohort members were sampled while nominally healthy, although unrecorded immune exposures were likely present. Of the roughly 630 cohort members, about 290 had a positive CMV serostatus and approximately 370 had a negative one, while no CMV serostatus was recorded for the donor. A peripheral blood sample was provided by each donor, and peripheral blood mononuclear cells were used for TCR beta sequencing. The Qiagen DNeasy Blood Extraction Kit was used to extract genomic DNA from the blood cell samples. Libraries were constructed by the immunoSEQ multiplex PCR assay. For the multiplex PCR, a mixture combining 60 forward primers for TCR Vbeta segments and 13 reverse primers for TCR Jbeta segments was used. The CDR3 region of rearranged TCR beta genes was amplified from genomic DNA by a multiplex PCR assay. The Illumina HiSeq System was used to sequence the amplified TCR beta libraries as 87-base-pair reads. The paper's processing steps were these. In a later analysis, about 80 million unique TCR beta chains were counted across the roughly 670 repertoires, and around 10 million of these chains were shared by at least two donors. To remove PCR and sequencing errors, raw reads were error-corrected and collapsed into unique sequences using a nearest-neighbor algorithm that merged closely related sequences. To assign V, D and J gene segments, CDR3 sequences were aligned to IMGT reference sequences. For a sequence to be retained, a match of at least six nucleotides was required to both a V gene segment and a J gene segment. A rearrangement was called productive if the CDR3 had no stop codons and remained in frame with V and J, and every other rearrangement was called non-productive. CDR3 was defined by IMGT convention, running from the second conserved V-encoded cysteine to the conserved J-encoded phenylalanine. The earlier analysis of roughly 590 of the donors excluded any sequence lacking an unambiguous match to a single V gene segment. In an earlier analysis of several hundred of the donors, a V segment was called functional when productive rearrangements were above 56.7%, and segregating when the standard deviation between donors exceeded 5%. A statistical classification framework was developed to diagnose cytomegalovirus status using the catalog of TCR beta chain sequences. In a later analysis, TCR nucleotide sequences were compared against IMGT/GENE-DB human TR gene sequences so that V and J genes could be assigned. Using the TCRdist pipeline, a later analysis assigned CDR3 sequences along with most-parsimonious VDJ recombination scenarios. In a later analysis, each TCR beta chain was defined by its CDR3 amino acid sequence together with its V-gene family, and reads lacking a unique V-gene family were excluded. To address suspected cross-contamination and a sequencing artifact, a later analysis removed several hundred highly shared, low-generation-probability nucleotide sequences. In a later analysis, a clonal expansion index for each public chain was calculated from normalized within-repertoire ranks of inferred template counts. In a later analysis, generation probabilities were computed with a VDJ recombination model fitted to out-of-frame rearrangements, and the resulting probabilities were checked against IGoR. A later analysis scored TCR-TCR, TCR-HLA and TCR-CMV co-occurrence with hypergeometric tests, applying a repertoire-size bias correction to TCR pairs. A later analysis estimated false discovery rates by permuting HLA or CMV assignments 20 times. In a later analysis, co-occurring TCRs were grouped with DBSCAN, and TCRdist sequence similarity was added when clustering was performed within HLA-allele-positive subsets. Co-occurrence clustering excluded repertoires with fewer than 30,000 or more than 120,000 public chains, plus five with anomalous nucleotide sharing. TCRdb limited this immuneACCESS table to in-frame rearrangements with V and J called. A share of clones is missing; checked studies link under half to unresolved V genes, and the rest is unexplained. For V, J and clone size, that table is used; D and trimming come from the DNA. Within this sample are fewer than 60,000 clones, with roughly 53% of them counted one time only. The ten biggest clones cover approximately 12% of the sample.

The chain joins TRBV5-6 to TRBJ2-4, with 7 bases aligning to TRBD1. This receptor was taken from a human donor in good health. Sequenced input: PBMCs. The CDR3 corresponds to CASSFEGATKNIQYF. The DNA is as follows: TGTGCCAGCAGCTTTGAGGGGGCGACCAAAAACATTCAGTACTTC.